One sample yielded the 14 T cell receptor beta chains listed below, sequenced in a study of spatial heterogeneity in lung cancer. Study outcomes and limitations: How many expanded intratumoral alpha and beta TCRs were present tracked the tumor mutation count, which was a count of nonsynonymous mutations.

TCRdb analysed the 5' RACE reads with MiXCR anew, one entry per CDR3 protein. The sample lists fewer than 6,000 distinct CDR3 sequences; 4.8% were seen once. The antigens of these receptors remain unknown. As to time point: sample taken at primary tumor resection. The sequences come from lung tumor tissue, collected at surgery. The receptors come from a male donor with early-stage non-small cell lung cancer.

This clonotype was observed at least ten times. This beta chain is a stray sequence in a library constructed for alpha chains; its clone size is not meaningful. The rearrangement uses TRBV10-3 and TRBJ1-3; D is unclear. Germline CDR1 is ENHRY and CDR2 is SYGVKD. The V end was cut by 4 bases, the J end by 0 bases, with 7 bases between. The CDR3 runs 14 residues. CDR3 sequence: CAISGASSGNTIYF. The CDR3 DNA reads as TGTGCCATCAGTGGGGCTTCCTCTGGAAACACCATATATTTT.

This clonotype was counted many times. The junction departs from the called germline gene at one end, perhaps through a read error. As an off-target read in a library built for alpha chains, this beta chain has a frequency of little significance. The V and J genes are TRBV7-7 and TRBJ2-5, with unresolved D. The CDR3 is 16 amino acids. CDR1 SSHAT and CDR2 FNYEAQ come from the germline V gene (reference sequence). CDR3 bases: TGTGCTAGCAGCTTATATGTCAATTGGGACCAAGAGACCCAGTACTTC. This translates into CASSLYVNWDQETQYF.

This clonotype is labeled medium-sized (0.01 to 0.1%). The size of this beta chain means little, since it is a stray read in a library made for alpha chains. V gene TRBV4-1 combines with J gene TRBJ2-7; 11 positions agree with TRBD1. CDR3 length: 15 residues. Germline V gene sequence: CDR1 MGHRA, CDR2 YSYEKL. The J segment lost 2 bases and the V segment lost 4 bases, leaving 4 bases of the junction unmatched. CDR3 coding DNA: TGCGCCAGCAGCCTCCGGGACAGGGGGACCTACGAGCAGTACTTC. Its translation: CASSLRDRGTYEQYF.

This clonotype was seen repeatedly, ten times or more. Within a library made for alpha chains, this beta chain is off target, and its count is uninformative. The CDR3 nucleotides are TGCAGTGCTAGCCGACAGGGGTGGGGCTCCTACAATGAGCAGTTCTTC. Its protein is CSASRQGWGSYNEQFF. This chain uses TRBV20-1 with TRBJ2-1; TRBD1 matches 8 bases. Germline V CDR1 and CDR2: DFQATT, SNEGSKA (reference sequence). V trimming: 3 bases; J trimming: 0 bases; junction bases outside the gene matches: 7. The CDR3 runs 16 residues.

This clonotype qualifies as medium-sized. Within a library made for alpha chains, this beta chain is off target, and its count is uninformative. This chain links TRBV7-9 with TRBJ1-2, with a tentative D call TRBD1 (5 bases). The V and J ends lost 1 base and 5 bases respectively, with 5 bases between them. Germline V gives CDR1 SEHNR, CDR2 FQNEAQ (reference sequence). The CDR3 extends over 12 amino acids. Here the CDR3 DNA reads TGTGCCAGCAGCTTAGAGGGGTATGGCTACACCTTC. Translation gives CASSLEGYGYTF.

Many counts were recorded for this clonotype. Within a library made for alpha chains, this beta chain is off target, and its count is uninformative. The chain carries TRBV4-1 and TRBJ2-3, with 11 nucleotides matching TRBD2. V lost 3 bases, J lost 2 bases, and 10 bases stayed unmatched. The CDR3 loop spans 18 amino acids. Germline V gene lookup returns CDR1 MGHRA and CDR2 YSYEKL. The CDR3 bases are TGCGCCAGCAGCCACGAGGGGGCTAGCGGGGGGCTCACAGATACGCAGTATTTT. The encoded protein is CASSHEGASGGLTDTQYF.

There are many counts of this clonotype. Since the library was made to target alpha chains, this beta chain is a stray read and its abundance is not meaningful. The chain is built from TRBV11-2 and TRBJ2-7, with 11 bases fitting TRBD2. The CDR3 contains 16 residues. V gave up 4 bases and J gave up 1 base; unmatched junction bases: 6. Germline V lookup: CDR1 SGHAT, CDR2 FQNNGV. The CDR3 reads CASSSRLAGRSYEQYF. The CDR3 DNA reads as TGTGCCAGCAGCTCCCGACTAGCGGGGAGATCCTACGAGCAGTACTTC.

This clonotype has ten or more counts. Because this beta chain is a stray read in a library intended to capture alpha chains, its abundance should not be given much weight. The chain is built from TRBV2 and TRBJ2-7, with D hard to call. The CDR3 runs 14 residues. Trimming cost V 3 bases and J 0 bases, with 9 bases left between them. CDR1 and CDR2 (germline): SNHLY, FYNNEI. The CDR3 coding sequence is TGTGCCAGCAGTGATCAACAGACCTCCTACGAGCAGTACTTC. Encoded protein: CASSDQQTSYEQYF.

By its share, this clonotype is medium-sized. As an off-target read in a library built for alpha chains, this beta chain has a frequency of little significance. J is TRBJ2-2 and V is TRBV9; tentatively, D is TRBD1 or TRBD2 (5 bases each). Germline assignment: CDR1 SGDLS and CDR2 YYNGEE. V was pared by 0 bases and J by 4 bases, with 13 bases between. The CDR3 extends over 16 amino acids. In DNA, the CDR3 is TGTGCCAGCAGCGTAGGGGGGTCCTCCCGCACCGGGGAGCTGTTTTTT. Protein: CASSVGGSSRTGELFF.

Many counts were recorded for this clonotype. This beta chain slipped into a library made for alpha chains as a stray read, so its size is not meaningful. The V gene is TRBV20-1, the J gene TRBJ1-5, with 10 bases matching TRBD1. V shed 1 base, J shed 0 bases, and the junction held 6 bases outside the gene matches. The CDR3 length is 17 residues. Per the germline V gene, CDR1 is DFQATT and CDR2 is SNEGSKA (reference sequence). CDR3 coding DNA: TGCAGTGCTAGAGGGACAGGGGGTCACTATAGCAATCAGCCCCAGCATTTT. Translation gives CSARGTGGHYSNQPQHF.

In its sample, this clonotype was seen many times. This beta chain is a stray read from a library made for alpha chains; its abundance is not meaningful. The chain recombines TRBV28 with TRBJ2-6, with D possibly being TRBD1 (6 bases). The germline V and J ends were trimmed by 5 bases and 2 bases, with 10 bases remaining between them. This CDR3 has 15 amino acids. Germline V gives CDR1 MDHEN, CDR2 SYDVKM. As DNA, the CDR3 is TGTGCCAGCAGTCAAGGGGGAACTGGGGCCAACGTCCTGACTTTC. Amino acids: CASSQGGTGANVLTF.

Worth noting for this clonotype: A library made for alpha chains picked up this beta chain off target, so its size means little. This chain links TRBV6-5 with TRBJ1-2, with 8 bases aligning to TRBD1. The CDR3 sequence is 15 residues long. Germline-derived CDR1 and CDR2 are MNHEY and SVGAGI. Germline trimming cut 6 bases from V and 2 bases from J; bases unmatched to any gene: 8. The CDR3 spells CASRPDRGENYGYTF. CDR3 nucleotides: TGTGCCAGCAGGCCAGACAGGGGTGAGAACTATGGCTACACCTTC.

This clonotype appeared many times. In a library made to pick up alpha chains, this beta chain is a stray read with a size that means little. The chain uses TRBV13 and TRBJ1-2; 7 nucleotides align to TRBD1. The CDR3 length is 15 residues. The germline CDR1 and CDR2 sequences are PRHDT and FYEKMQ (reference sequence). With V trimmed by 3 bases and J by 4 bases, 8 bases remained unmatched. CDR3 region: CASSFRQGEFYGYTF. For the CDR3, the DNA is TGTGCCAGCAGCTTCAGACAGGGCGAATTCTATGGCTACACCTTC. Supplemented by reference TRBV13 and TRBJ1-2, the full variable domain reads AAGVIQSPRHLIKEKRETATLKCYPIPRHDTVYWYQQGPGQDPQFLISFYEKMQSDKGSIPDRFSAQQFSDYHSELNMSSLELGDSALYFCASSFRQGEFYGYTFGSGTRLTVV.

This clonotype ranks as medium-sized. This beta chain came through as a stray read in a library set up for alpha chains, and its size says little. The chain's CDR3 is CATSDVGGEQFF. In DNA form, the CDR3 reads TGTGCCACCAGTGATGTTGGGGGGGAGCAGTTCTTC. This chain uses TRBV24-1 with TRBJ2-1, with a tentative D call TRBD2 (6 bases). V lost 3 bases and J 10 bases, leaving 9 bases between the germline ends. The CDR3 runs to 12 residues. Germline V CDR1 and CDR2: KGHDR, SFDVKD.